The rows below give T cell receptor beta chains drawn from one sample of a study of blood T cells in healthy people across ages. In TCRdb, the 5' RACE reads were re-called with MiXCR into one record per CDR3 protein. The sample lists about 1.4 million distinct CDR3 sequences, around 59% seen once, with under 8.5% in the top ten. What was sequenced was blood. All receptors derive from a young man in good health. Both conserved end residues are part of each CDR3. A D gene is named only where the DNA matches it firmly. Clone sizes are given selectively: once, few, many, or a class where the clone is expanded.

cdr3_length clone_size d_call j_call v_call cdr3_nt cdr3_aa
15 . TRBD1 TRBJ2-7 TRBV4-1 TGCGCCAGCAGCCCGCGGGACAGGGTTTCCTACGAGCAGTACTTC CASSPRDRVSYEQYF
18 . . TRBJ1-6 TRBV25-1 TGTGCCAGCAGTGAATATGGGGACATTAGCTCCTATAATTCACCCCTCCACTTT CASSEYGDISSYNSPLHF
17 . TRBD1 TRBJ2-6 TRBV29-1 TGCAGCGTTGGGGAGGACAGGGCAAGCTCTGGGGCCAACGTCCTGACTTTC CSVGEDRASSGANVLTF
13 . TRBD1 TRBJ2-7 TRBV20-1 TGCAGCACTTTAGGGACAGGCGGCTACGAGCAGTACTTC CSTLGTGGYEQYF
15 . . TRBJ2-5 TRBV11-2 TGTGCCAGCAGCGACCAGATGACGGCTCAAGAGACCCAGTACTTC CASSDQMTAQETQYF
15 . . TRBJ2-3 TRBV6-6 TGTGCCAGCAGTTACGCCAATACTAGAGGCGATACGCAGTATTTT CASSYANTRGDTQYF
16 . TRBD1 TRBJ1-2 TRBV10-2 TGCGCCAGCACCCTGAGATCAGGGGGCGGCCCTAGGGGCTACACCTTC CASTLRSGGGPRGYTF
14 . . TRBJ2-7 TRBV4-3 TGCGCCAGCAGCCTCGGGACAACCGACTACGAGCAGTACTTC CASSLGTTDYEQYF
15 . . TRBJ1-4 TRBV4-1 TGCGCCAGCAGCCACGGTAGGAGCGTAATAGAAAAACTGTTTTTT CASSHGRSVIEKLFF
12 . . TRBJ2-3 TRBV4-2 TGTGCCAGCAGCGCGGGTAGTAATGCGCAGTATTTT CASSAGSNAQYF
17 . TRBD2 TRBJ2-2 TRBV28 TGTGCCAGCAGTTTTTCCCGAAGGGACTACCACACCGGGGAGCTGTTTTTT CASSFSRRDYHTGELFF
14 . . TRBJ2-1 TRBV7-9 TGTGCCAGCCTGGATACGAGCTCCTACAATGAGCAGTTCTTC CASLDTSSYNEQFF
12 few . TRBJ2-2 TRBV27 TGTGCCAGCAGCCAAACCACCGGGGAGCTGTTTTTT CASSQTTGELFF
13 many . TRBJ2-3 TRBV29-1 TGCAGCGTTGTTGATTCCGGGACAACCACGCAGTATTTT CSVVDSGTTTQYF
15 . . TRBJ2-4 TRBV12-3/TRBV12-4 TGTGCCAGCACGCGAAAACAGGGTACCAAAAACATTCAGTACTTC CASTRKQGTKNIQYF
15 . . TRBJ1-1 TRBV4-1 TGCGCCAGCAGCCAAGAGGCCACGAAGGTTCATGAAGCTTTCTTT CASSQEATKVHEAFF
12 . . TRBJ1-4 TRBV20-1 TGCAGTGCTTTTAAACCGGGGGGGAAACTGTTTTTT CSAFKPGGKLFF
16 . TRBD1 TRBJ1-3 TRBV6-6 TGTGCCAGCAACGACAGGTCCGGGACAGGGGCAAACACCATATATTTT CASNDRSGTGANTIYF
14 . . TRBJ2-4 TRBV25-1 TGTGCCAGCAGTGAAGAAGTAGAGGCAGGAGAGCAGTACTTC CASSEEVEAGEQYF
15 . . TRBJ2-1 TRBV5-1 TGCGCCAGCAGCTCCCTGACCAATGGAGGCCATGAGCAGTTCTTC CASSSLTNGGHEQFF
12 few TRBD1 TRBJ1-2 TRBV27 TGTGCCAGCTTTGGGACAGGGGAAGGCTACACCTTC CASFGTGEGYTF
14 . TRBD1 TRBJ2-5 TRBV5-1 TGCGCCAGCACTGCCTCAGACAGGGTTCGGACCCAGTACTTC CASTASDRVRTQYF
16 . TRBD1 TRBJ2-3 TRBV29-1 TGCAGCGCTAAAGGGATTGGGGACAGTTCCACAGATACGCAGTATTTT CSAKGIGDSSTDTQYF
15 . TRBD2 TRBJ2-7 TRBV3-1 TGTGCCAGCAGCCAAGAACTAGCGGAACCCTACGAGCAGTACTTC CASSQELAEPYEQYF
14 . TRBD1 TRBJ1-2 TRBV4-2 TGTGCCAGCAGCCAGGACAGGGGGAACTGTGGCTACACCTTC CASSQDRGNCGYTF
13 . TRBD1 TRBJ2-5 TRBV12-3/TRBV12-4 TGTGCCAGCATTCGGACAGGGCTGGAGACCCAGTACTTC CASIRTGLETQYF
13 . . TRBJ2-7 TRBV9 TGTGCCAGCAGCGTAGGTCGGAGCACCGAGCAGTACTTC CASSVGRSTEQYF
14 few . TRBJ2-7 TRBV5-6 TGTGCCAGCAGCTTCCCCGGGAATACCTACGAGCAGTACTTC CASSFPGNTYEQYF
17 . . TRBJ2-6 TRBV10-3 TGTGCCATCAGTGGCTGGGGCGATCCCTCTGGGGCCAACGTCCTGACTTTC CAISGWGDPSGANVLTF
19 few . TRBJ1-2 TRBV6-5 TGTGCCAGCAGTTACTCGGTCGTGCAGGTCCATAACCCTAACTATGGCTACACCTTC CASSYSVVQVHNPNYGYTF
16 . TRBD2 TRBJ2-7 TRBV6-5 TGTGCCAGCAGTCCCCTAGCGGGGGGGAATGTCTACGAGCAGTACTTC CASSPLAGGNVYEQYF
15 . TRBD1 TRBJ2-3 TRBV4-1 TGCGCCAGCAGCCAGGACAGGGGGAATTTTGATACGCAGTATTTT CASSQDRGNFDTQYF
16 few TRBD1 TRBJ2-7 TRBV4-3 TGCGCCAGCAGCCAAACCCGGCGGGGACAGGGAAACGAGCAGTACTTC CASSQTRRGQGNEQYF
16 few TRBD2 TRBJ2-3 TRBV6-6 TGTGCCAGCAGTTACTCGCCTAGCGGGAGCTCAGATACGCAGTATTTT CASSYSPSGSSDTQYF
11 . . TRBJ1-2 TRBV20-1 TGCAGTGCTAACGGAAGGTATGGCTACACCTTC CSANGRYGYTF
17 few . TRBJ2-3 TRBV12-3/TRBV12-4 TGTGCCAGCAGTCCCCACGTGGGGGGGCCTAGCACAGATACGCAGTATTTT CASSPHVGGPSTDTQYF
14 . . TRBJ1-5 TRBV6-2/TRBV6-3 TGTGCCAGCAGACCCGGCGGATCCAATCAGCCCCAGCATTTT CASRPGGSNQPQHF
15 . . TRBJ1-4 TRBV7-6 TGTGCCAGCAGCGGAAGTGGGGGGACTAATGAAAAACTGTTTTTT CASSGSGGTNEKLFF
17 . . TRBJ2-2 TRBV7-9 TGTGCCAGCAGCTCTCCGGTGGGGCGGACGAACACCGGGGAGCTGTTTTTT CASSSPVGRTNTGELFF
17 few TRBD1 TRBJ2-7 TRBV4-2 TGTGCCAGCAGCCAAGCTGTTCGGGACAGGGTTTTCTACGAGCAGTACTTC CASSQAVRDRVFYEQYF
16 . TRBD1 TRBJ1-2 TRBV6-2/TRBV6-3 TGTGCCAGCAGATTAGGACAGGTCGGAGGCTACGCTGGCTACACCTTC CASRLGQVGGYAGYTF
12 few . TRBJ2-2 TRBV6-5 TGTGCCAGCAGTTCCGCCACCGGGGAGCTGTTTTTT CASSSATGELFF
14 . TRBD1 TRBJ2-3 TRBV4-1 TGCGCCAGCAGCCGGACAGGGGCAACTGATACGCAGTATTTT CASSRTGATDTQYF
11 many . TRBJ2-1 TRBV3-1 TGTGCCAGCAGCGCTAGCAATGAGCAGTTCTTC CASSASNEQFF
15 . TRBD1 TRBJ2-3 TRBV7-8 TGTGCCAGCAGCTTAGGGGGACAGCGAACAGATACGCAGTATTTT CASSLGGQRTDTQYF
14 many TRBD2 TRBJ2-7 TRBV29-1 TGCAGCGTTTTTGGGACTAGCGCATCCTACGAGCAGTACTTC CSVFGTSASYEQYF
15 . . TRBJ2-6 TRBV12-3/TRBV12-4 TGTGCCAGCAGTCCAGGGGCTCTTGGGGCCAACGTCCTGACTTTC CASSPGALGANVLTF
13 . TRBD1 TRBJ2-2 TRBV29-1 TGCAGCGTAGCTACAGGGGTCACCGGGGAGCTGTTTTTT CSVATGVTGELFF
13 few . TRBJ2-5 TRBV4-1 TGCGCCAGCAGCCCTCCTAGCACGGAGACCCAGTACTTC CASSPPSTETQYF
14 . TRBD2 TRBJ2-2 TRBV6-5 TGTGCCAGCAGTTACAGCGGGAGCACCGGGGAGCTGTTTTTT CASSYSGSTGELFF
16 . . TRBJ2-7 TRBV14 TGTGCCAGCAGCCAAATCGGGGGGCAAGGTTCGAACGAGCAGTACTTC CASSQIGGQGSNEQYF
13 few . TRBJ2-7 TRBV7-2 TGTGCCAGCAGCGTTGGGACCCCATACGAGCAGTACTTC CASSVGTPYEQYF
14 . . TRBJ2-1 TRBV4-1 TGCGCCAGCAGCCGAAGCGCAGGTAACAATGAGCAGTTCTTC CASSRSAGNNEQFF
10 . . TRBJ1-2 TRBV20-1 TGCAGTGCTAGGGTGTATGGCTACACCTTC CSARVYGYTF